This T cell receptor beta chain is from a study of beta chain features in type 1 diabetes (dated by TCRdb to about 2018). Broadly, across the study: No differences in mean age, gender distribution, total cell number or subset yield were found between patients and healthy donors. Whereas all 30 or so donors provided naive and central memory subsets, regulatory and stem cell-like memory subsets were isolated from just 8 patients and roughly 8 healthy donors. The study compared the TCRB repertoires of sorted circulating CD4+ T cell subsets in recently diagnosed type 1 diabetes patients with those in matched healthy donors. A total of 85 million to 140 million sorted cells were examined across all samples, and the number of cells per subset was strongly correlated with RNA yield. The investigation overall reported the following: At VDJ recombination sites, type 1 diabetes patients had fewer insertions and more deleted nucleotides, which implies abnormalities in thymic rearrangement. HLA sub-analyses involved small numbers of individuals, so any influence of HLA type on TCRB rearrangement remained unresolved. Shorter templates might be favored by PCR, yet because patient and control samples were amplified and corrected together, any such skew would affect both groups equally. Because cDNA was sequenced instead of genomic DNA, highly expressing activated cells could be over-represented, though the groups showed no difference in activation or CD3 levels. In all four CD4+ subsets, TCRB CDR3 length was moderately but significantly shorter in type 1 diabetes patients. The naive, central memory and regulatory TCRB repertoires appeared to resemble one another more closely among patients than among healthy donors.

The entire amount of isolated RNA was reverse transcribed using the High Capacity cDNA Reverse Transcription Kit, so the sequenced TCRB transcripts were expressed ones. Naive, central memory and regulatory T cell samples underwent deep immunoSEQ sequencing, averaging roughly 3.3 million total reads per sample. Sorted cells were lysed in RLT buffer and RNA was extracted with DNase-treated RNeasy Micro or Mini kits, depending on cell number. Each cell subset was processed on its own to prevent cross-contamination, while patient and healthy donor samples were processed together. TCRB sequences were amplified from cDNA with the immunoSEQ multiplex PCR, producing 87-bp fragments spanning the CDR3 region. The amplicons were sequenced using the Illumina HiSeq platform. The published analysis was carried out like this. PCR bias was computationally corrected using synthetic template baselines, reads within Hamming distance 2 were collapsed, and singletons that could not be merged were discarded. By aligning reads against IMGT, V, D and J genes, CDR3 length, and insertions or deletions at six rearrangement sites were assigned. Within each subset, clonotype counts were normalized to sorted cell number, after which true diversity and Gini coefficients were computed with the tcR R package. The overlap coefficient, calculated on TCRB nucleotide sequences, was used to measure repertoire sharing. As a proxy for the pre-selection repertoire, out-of-frame TCRB sequences from naive cells were analyzed. TCRdb provides this immuneACCESS table in a form limited to in-frame rearrangements. Some clones are lacking; in checked studies, under half of them reflect an unresolved V gene, and why the rest are absent is not known. The V and J calls and clone size are taken from that table; D and trimming were inferred from the DNA. Here the sample has 150,000 or so clones; almost 65% occur a single time. 0.08% to 0.095% of the sample is taken by the ten largest.

From each donor, a single peripheral blood sample of about 110 mL on average was drawn into heparinised tubes. A BD FACSAria II was used to sort naive, central memory, regulatory and stem cell-like memory CD4+ T cells with a panel that included CD45RO, CCR7, CD25, CD127, CD95 and CD27. A purity above 95% was achieved for all sorted populations. PBMCs were isolated right away by Lymphoprep density gradient centrifugation and were stained directly, without culture. Samples were stained and sorted in pairs, with one healthy donor and one patient per experiment, so that batch effects were minimized. From cysteine to phenylalanine, the CDR3 is 12 amino acids long. Only the CDR3 part of the read is kept: 36 bases, read in frame from the first base. V is clipped by 6 bases and J by 1 base, and the sequence between their germline boundaries is 8 bases long. The germline V gene gives CDR1 as SQVTM and CDR2 as ANQGSEA.

A remark on this clone: Which antigen it targets is not known. Base qualities are not recorded, but no much larger clone differs from it by a single base.

The rearrangement joined TRBV29-1 to TRBJ2-3, with the D gene not confidently named. The TCR comes from a man under 40 with type 1 diabetes. The sequenced material came from naive CD4+ T cells from blood. What this sample's cell subset or site label stands for: true naive CD4+ T cells. The nucleotide sequence is TGCAGCGTCTCGAGCGGCACAGATACGCAGTATTTT. Translated, it gives CSVSSGTDTQYF.